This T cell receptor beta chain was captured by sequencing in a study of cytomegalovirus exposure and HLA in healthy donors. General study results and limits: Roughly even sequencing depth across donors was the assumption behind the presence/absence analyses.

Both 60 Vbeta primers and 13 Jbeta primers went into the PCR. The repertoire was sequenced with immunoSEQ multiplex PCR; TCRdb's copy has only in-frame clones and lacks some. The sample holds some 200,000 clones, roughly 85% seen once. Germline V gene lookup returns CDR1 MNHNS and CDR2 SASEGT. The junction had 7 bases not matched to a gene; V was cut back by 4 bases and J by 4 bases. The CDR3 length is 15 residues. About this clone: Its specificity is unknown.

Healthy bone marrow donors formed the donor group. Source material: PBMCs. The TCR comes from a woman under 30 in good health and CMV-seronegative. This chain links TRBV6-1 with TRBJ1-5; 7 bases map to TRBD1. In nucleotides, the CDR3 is TGTGCCAGCAGTGGCGGGCAGGGGGGTAATCAGCCCCAGCATTTT. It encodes CASSGGQGGNQPQHF.